These T cell receptor beta chains were read from a single sample in a study of long-term antiretroviral therapy in people with HIV. Produced via immunoSEQ multiplex PCR; TCRdb's table is partial and in-frame only. The repertoire includes 30,000 or so clones, around four fifths of them detected once, and about a tenth sits in the top ten. The material sequenced was unsorted PBMCs, taken 1.5 years before starting antiretroviral therapy. These receptors all stem from a man in his late teens or twenties with HIV. Both conserved end residues are part of each CDR3. A D gene is named only where the DNA matches it firmly. Not every row has a clone size; where given, it reads once, few, many or a size class.

j_call: TRBJ2-1
d_call: -
clone_size: -
v_call: TRBV6-6
cdr3_nt: TGTGCCACCGAAGATAGCTCCTACAATGAGCAGTTCTTC
cdr3_aa: CATEDSSYNEQFF

j_call: TRBJ2-2
d_call: -
clone_size: -
v_call: TRBV27
cdr3_nt: TGTGCCAGCGCGTGGGGCCCCCTTACCCGTTCGAACACCGGGGAGCTGTTTTTT
cdr3_aa: CASAWGPLTRSNTGELFF

j_call: TRBJ2-7
d_call: TRBD2
clone_size: -
v_call: TRBV9
cdr3_nt: TGTGCCAGCAGCCATCAGAGGACTAGCGGGGGGGGACTCTACGAGCAGTACTTC
cdr3_aa: CASSHQRTSGGGLYEQYF

j_call: TRBJ2-2
d_call: TRBD1
clone_size: -
v_call: TRBV7-9
cdr3_nt: TGTGCCAGCAGCCGGGACAGGGTTAACACCGGGGAGCTGTTTTTT
cdr3_aa: CASSRDRVNTGELFF

j_call: TRBJ2-1
d_call: TRBD1
clone_size: -
v_call: TRBV4-1
cdr3_nt: TGCGCCAGCAGGCGACAGGGAGACTACAATGAGCAGTTCTTC
cdr3_aa: CASRRQGDYNEQFF

j_call: TRBJ1-6
d_call: -
clone_size: -
v_call: TRBV7-9
cdr3_nt: TGTGCCAGCAGCTTGGCAGGGAAAAATTCACCCCTCCACTTT
cdr3_aa: CASSLAGKNSPLHF

j_call: TRBJ1-2
d_call: TRBD1
clone_size: -
v_call: TRBV19
cdr3_nt: TGTGCCAGTAGTATAGCAGGGACAGGGAACTATGGCTACACCTTC
cdr3_aa: CASSIAGTGNYGYTF

j_call: TRBJ1-5
d_call: TRBD1
clone_size: -
v_call: TRBV27
cdr3_nt: TGTGCCAGCAGTCCGGGACAGGGCAATCAGCCCCAGCATTTT
cdr3_aa: CASSPGQGNQPQHF

j_call: TRBJ2-2
d_call: -
clone_size: -
v_call: TRBV4-1
cdr3_nt: TGCGCCAGCAGCCAAGCGGTGGGGAGCCCCACCGGGGAGCTGTTTTTT
cdr3_aa: CASSQAVGSPTGELFF

j_call: TRBJ2-7
d_call: -
clone_size: few
v_call: TRBV6-1
cdr3_nt: TGTGCCAGCAGTGAACTCGAGGAGCAGTACTTC
cdr3_aa: CASSELEEQYF

j_call: TRBJ1-2
d_call: -
clone_size: -
v_call: TRBV6-5
cdr3_nt: TGTGCCAGCAGTTACGACCGGTTACAAGGCTACACCTTC
cdr3_aa: CASSYDRLQGYTF

j_call: TRBJ1-3
d_call: -
clone_size: -
v_call: TRBV10-1
cdr3_nt: TGCGCCAGCAGCAGAAGCTCCCCCGGGAGTAGCTCTGGAAACACCATATATTTT
cdr3_aa: CASSRSSPGSSSGNTIYF

j_call: TRBJ2-5
d_call: TRBD1
clone_size: -
v_call: TRBV9
cdr3_nt: TGTGCCAGCAGCGTAGGGGGGACAGTAACGTACCAAGAGACCCAGTACTTC
cdr3_aa: CASSVGGTVTYQETQYF

j_call: TRBJ1-2
d_call: -
clone_size: -
v_call: TRBV20-1
cdr3_nt: TGCAGCGCAACGGCTGGGTATGGCTACACCTTC
cdr3_aa: CSATAGYGYTF

j_call: TRBJ1-2
d_call: -
clone_size: -
v_call: TRBV19
cdr3_nt: TGTGCCAGTAGTTTCCAGGGCGATGGCTACACCTTC
cdr3_aa: CASSFQGDGYTF

j_call: TRBJ1-1
d_call: -
clone_size: -
v_call: TRBV7-8
cdr3_nt: TGTGCCAGCAGCCCCCGGGGGGAGAACACTGAAGCTTTCTTT
cdr3_aa: CASSPRGENTEAFF

j_call: TRBJ2-1
d_call: TRBD2
clone_size: -
v_call: TRBV7-6
cdr3_nt: TGTGCCAGCAGCTTAAAGACTAGCGGGAGGGCCTGGACCAGCTCCTACAATGAGCAGTTCTTC
cdr3_aa: CASSLKTSGRAWTSSYNEQFF

j_call: TRBJ2-1
d_call: TRBD2
clone_size: -
v_call: TRBV18
cdr3_nt: TGTGCCAGCTCACCCGGACTAAGCGGGAGGGCCTACAATGAGCAGTTCTTC
cdr3_aa: CASSPGLSGRAYNEQFF